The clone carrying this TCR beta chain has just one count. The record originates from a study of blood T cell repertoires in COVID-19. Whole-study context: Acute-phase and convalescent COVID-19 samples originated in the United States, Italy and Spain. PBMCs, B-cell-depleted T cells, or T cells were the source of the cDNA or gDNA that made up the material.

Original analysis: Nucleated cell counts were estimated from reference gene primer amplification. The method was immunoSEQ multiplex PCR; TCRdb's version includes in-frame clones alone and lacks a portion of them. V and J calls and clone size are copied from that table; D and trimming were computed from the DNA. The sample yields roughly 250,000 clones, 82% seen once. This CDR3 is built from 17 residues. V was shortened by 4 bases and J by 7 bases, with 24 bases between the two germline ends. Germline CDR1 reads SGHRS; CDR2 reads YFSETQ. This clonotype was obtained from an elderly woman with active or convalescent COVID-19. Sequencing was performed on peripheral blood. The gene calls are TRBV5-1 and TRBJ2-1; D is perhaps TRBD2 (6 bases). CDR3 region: CASSRGGASSNTNEQFF. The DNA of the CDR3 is TGCGCCAGCAGCCGCGGAGGGGCTAGCAGCAATACGAATGAGCAGTTCTTC.